The T cell receptor beta chain described here comes from a study of Tregs in tolerant kidney transplant recipients (dated by TCRdb to the late 2010s). Concerning the study at large: Related donors were used in the transplants with nonmyeloablative bone marrow transplantation, and mixed chimerism was transient in the human trials. The study applied TCRbeta sequencing to find donor-specific regulatory T cells before combined kidney and bone marrow transplantation and then followed those same cells after transplant.

To note about this clone: The antigen it recognizes is unknown. Qualities for individual bases were not recorded, and no much larger clone is one base off.

The paper as a whole reports these results and caveats: Biological reproducibility was not directly addressed, though technical replication error appeared minimal. Donor-specific Treg expansion was found to exceed global Treg expansion in tolerant patients, suggesting antigen-driven rather than nonspecific expansion. Because only a small number of patients were included, the study had limitations, and the results will need to be validated in larger populations as well as under other immunosuppression protocols. PCR primers changed over time for some patients, so nucleotide-level comparison across those patients' samples was not possible. Expanding Tregs with activated donor B cells appeared to identify the most biologically relevant and donor-specific TCRbeta repertoire.

From the germline V gene, CDR1 is SGDLS and CDR2 is YYNGEE. The CDR3 spans 15 residues, from the cysteine through the phenylalanine. Only the CDR3 DNA is retained, 45 bases long and in frame from the first base. Germline trimming amounts to 3 bases on V and 0 bases on J, with 3 as the count of junction bases outside the gene matches. This sample's time point label indicates: blood sample drawn before combined kidney and bone marrow transplant. Thawed PBMCs were FACS-sorted into unstimulated Tregs (CD4+CD25+CD127-), CD4+ non-Tregs (CD4+CD25-), CD4 cells and CD8 cells. Patients were several combined kidney and bone marrow transplant recipients from the ITN036ST trial, and only these trial subjects had samples available. Healthy control blood was processed by Ficoll density gradient to PBMCs and cryopreserved; patient PBMCs were collected before and after transplant. For TCRbeta CDR3 sequencing, genomic DNA from the sorted cells was extracted using the QIAGEN DNeasy Blood and Tissue Kit. Through immunoSEQ, high-throughput TCRbeta CDR3 sequencing was done commercially, including PCR amplification with internal controls and bias correction. The source study handled its data this way. Unique productive TCRbeta sequences were defined by CDR3 nucleotide sequence where primers matched, otherwise by CDR3 amino acid sequence with Vbeta and Jbeta genes. As a correction for sorting error, sequences shared between sorted populations at a frequency ratio of 2:1 or less were discarded, and the remaining shared sequences were assigned to the higher population. Donor-reactive sequences were defined as at least 5-fold expanded in CFSE-low cells versus unstimulated cells, with frequency of at least 0.01% in CFSE-low cells. Repertoire divergence was quantified by Jensen-Shannon divergence calculated from the top 100 TCRbeta sequences ranked by frequency. For samples with multiple sequencing runs, sorting error was corrected in each run separately before the runs were combined. What TCRdb holds here is the immuneACCESS table cut down to in-frame rearrangements. Part of the clones is not present; checked against another copy, under half of the missing clones reflect an unresolved V gene, and the others are unexplained. V, J and clone size derive from that table, while D and trimming were established from the DNA sequence. The sample records 90,000 to 130,000 clones, 90% of which are singletons. The ten top clones hold 0.3% to 0.4% of the sample.

The sequences come from CD4+ T cells from blood, collected before the transplant. The sequence links TRBV9 to TRBJ2-7; the central 10 bases match TRBD1. This TCR derives from a human donor who received a combined kidney and bone marrow transplant. The nucleotide sequence is given as TGTGCCAGCAGCGCAGGGACAGGGGCCTCCTACGAGCAGTACTTC. Its protein is CASSAGTGASYEQYF.